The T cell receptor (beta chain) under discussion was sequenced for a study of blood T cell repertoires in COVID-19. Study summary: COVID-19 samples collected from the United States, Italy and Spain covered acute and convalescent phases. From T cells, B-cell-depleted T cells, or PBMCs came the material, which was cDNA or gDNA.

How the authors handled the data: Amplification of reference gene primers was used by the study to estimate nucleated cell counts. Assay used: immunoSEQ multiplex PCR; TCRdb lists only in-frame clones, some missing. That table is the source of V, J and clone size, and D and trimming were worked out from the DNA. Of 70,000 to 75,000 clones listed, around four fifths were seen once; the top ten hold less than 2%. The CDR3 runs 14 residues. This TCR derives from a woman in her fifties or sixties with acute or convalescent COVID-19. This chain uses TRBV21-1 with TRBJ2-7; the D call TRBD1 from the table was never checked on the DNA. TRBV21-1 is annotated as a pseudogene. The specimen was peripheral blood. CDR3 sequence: CASSQGTGIPRQYF. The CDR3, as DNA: TGTGCCAGCAGTCAAGGGACAGGGATCCCTCGGCAGTACTTC.